The source of this T cell receptor (beta chain) is a study of OX40 agonist ivuxolimab in advanced cancers. The study, taken as a whole, reports: No determination was made of the antigen specificity of the expanded peripheral T cells.

Remarks on this clone: The antigen remains undetermined.

Germline trimming cut 3 bases from V and 4 bases from J; bases unmatched to any gene: 2. Germline-derived CDR1 and CDR2 are SGHRS and YFSETQ. This CDR3 is 13 amino acids long. Libraries were prepared by immunoSEQ multiplex PCR; TCRdb keeps only in-frame clonotypes and omits some of them. There are about 79,000 clones in the sample; 65% to 85% occur only once, and around 4.2% lies in the top ten. The chain joins TRBV5-1 to TRBJ2-3; 7 nucleotides line up with TRBD1. The sequence came from an adult with an advanced solid tumor such as melanoma, head and neck, liver or kidney cancer. The sequenced sample was CD4+ or CD8+ T cells sorted from blood, obtained in a trial of the OX40 agonist ivuxolimab. CDR3: CASSSTGADTQYF. The CDR3 nucleotides read TGCGCCAGCAGCTCTACAGGGGCAGATACGCAGTATTTT.